One and the same sample provided the 3 T cell receptor beta chains below, sequenced in a study of cytomegalovirus exposure and HLA in healthy donors. This table comes from immunoSEQ multiplex PCR, and its TCRdb copy is limited to in-frame clones, with some not included. The table lists 100,000 to 150,000 clones, around 94% of them singletons. Input material: PBMCs. The source is a woman aged 18 to 35 in good health and CMV-seronegative.

This clone was seen once. This chain uses TRBV7-9 with TRBJ2-5; 7 bases match TRBD1. Germline V gives CDR1 SEHNR, CDR2 FQNEAQ (reference sequence). V lost 5 bases, J lost 5 bases, and 8 bases stayed unmatched. This CDR3 comprises 14 residues. The CDR3 DNA follows: TGTGCCAGCAGCCCAAGGGACAGTTACGAGACCCAGTACTTC. It codes for CASSPRDSYETQYF.

The chain uses TRBV7-8 and TRBJ2-7; a possible D gene is TRBD2 (6 bases). Germline CDR1 is SGHVS and CDR2 is FQNEAQ. With 8 bases removed from V and 0 bases from J, the gap between germline ends came to 17 bases. The CDR3 consists of 15 residues. The CDR3 here is CASDQGEAYSYEQYF. The CDR3 nucleotides are TGTGCCAGCGATCAAGGGGAGGCCTACTCCTACGAGCAGTACTTC.

This chain connects TRBV30 to TRBJ2-1; tentatively, D is TRBD1 (5 bases). The V gene's germline CDR1 is GTSNPN and CDR2 SVGIG (reference sequence). The CDR3 is made up of 13 amino acids. V lost 5 bases, J lost 2 bases, and 10 bases lay in between. CDR3 DNA: TGTGCCTGGTGTCTGGGGCCCTACAATGAGCAGTTCTTC. Translated, it gives CAWCLGPYNEQFF.